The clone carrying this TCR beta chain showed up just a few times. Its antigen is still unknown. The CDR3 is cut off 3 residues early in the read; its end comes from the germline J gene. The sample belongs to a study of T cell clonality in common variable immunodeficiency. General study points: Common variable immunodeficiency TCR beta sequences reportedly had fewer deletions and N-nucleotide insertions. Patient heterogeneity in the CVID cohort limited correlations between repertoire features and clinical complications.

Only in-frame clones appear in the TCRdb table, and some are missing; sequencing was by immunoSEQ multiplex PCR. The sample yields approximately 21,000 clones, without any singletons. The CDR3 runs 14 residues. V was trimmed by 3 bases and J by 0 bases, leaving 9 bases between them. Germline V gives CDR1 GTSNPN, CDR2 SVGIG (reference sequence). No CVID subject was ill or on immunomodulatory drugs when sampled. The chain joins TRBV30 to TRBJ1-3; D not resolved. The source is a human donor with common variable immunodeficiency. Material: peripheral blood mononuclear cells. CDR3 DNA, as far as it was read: TGTGCCTGGAGGTACAGCACCTCTGGAAACACC. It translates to CAWRYSTSGNT. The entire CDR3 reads CAWRYSTSGNTIYF.